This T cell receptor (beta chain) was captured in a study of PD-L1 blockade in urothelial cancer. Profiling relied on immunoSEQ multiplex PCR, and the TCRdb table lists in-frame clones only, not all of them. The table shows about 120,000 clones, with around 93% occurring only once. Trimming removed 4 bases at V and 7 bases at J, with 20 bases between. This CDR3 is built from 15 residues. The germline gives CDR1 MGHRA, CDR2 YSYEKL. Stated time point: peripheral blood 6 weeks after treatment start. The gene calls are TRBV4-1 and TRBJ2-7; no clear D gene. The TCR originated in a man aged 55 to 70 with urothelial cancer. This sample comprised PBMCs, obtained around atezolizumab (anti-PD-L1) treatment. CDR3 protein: CASSRDPRPDGEQYF. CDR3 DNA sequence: TGCGCCAGCAGCCGAGACCCTCGCCCCGACGGGGAGCAGTACTTC.